The rows below give T cell receptor beta chains drawn from one sample of a study of T cell responses to AZD1222 COVID-19 vaccine. Here immunoSEQ multiplex PCR was the method, and the copy in TCRdb shows in-frame clones only, minus some. The repertoire holds approximately 150,000 clones, with 89% as singletons. The material sequenced was peripheral blood, taken 28 days after the second AZD1222 dose. These receptors were taken from an adult who received the AZD1222 COVID-19 vaccine. Each CDR3 is given with its conserved first and last residue. The D gene is left open where the match is weak. Clone sizes are given selectively: once, few, many, or a class where the clone is expanded.

TRBJ1-5 | NA | TRBD1 | TRBV10-3 | TGTGCCATCAGTGATGGGCAGGGGGCCGGTCAGCCCCAGCATTTT | CAISDGQGAGQPQHF
TRBJ2-7 | once | NA | TRBV5-4 | TGTGCCAGCAGCTTGGGACGAACTGGGGAAGGCGAGCAGTACTTC | CASSLGRTGEGEQYF
TRBJ2-7 | NA | TRBD1 | TRBV6-5 | TGTGCCAGCCTACAGGGGGCTGAGGTCTACGAGCAGTACTTC | CASLQGAEVYEQYF
TRBJ2-1 | once | NA | TRBV29-1 | TGCAGCGTGGTGGTCTCGAGCTCCTACAATGAGCAGTTCTTC | CSVVVSSSYNEQFF
TRBJ2-4 | NA | TRBD1 | TRBV27 | TGTGCCAGCAGTTTATGGGCCACAGGGGTTCAAAACATTCAGTACTTC | CASSLWATGVQNIQYF
TRBJ2-1 | NA | TRBD1 | TRBV5-1 | TGCGCCAGCAGCGTGGAGGGACAGGGGGCCTACAATGAGCAGTTCTTC | CASSVEGQGAYNEQFF
TRBJ2-5 | NA | TRBD2 | TRBV6-5 | TGTGCCAGCACCTTAGCGGGAGGTCAGGAGACCCAGTACTTC | CASTLAGGQETQYF
TRBJ1-5 | NA | NA | TRBV12-5 | TGTGCTAGTGGTTTGGAGGGCAATCAGCCCCAGCATTTT | CASGLEGNQPQHF
TRBJ1-2 | NA | NA | TRBV5-8 | TGTGCCAGCAGCTCGGGGGGGCGGAATGACTACACCTTC | CASSSGGRNDYTF
TRBJ1-1 | few | NA | TRBV7-9 | TGTGCCAGCAGCCTGGTGCGGACTGAAGCTTTCTTT | CASSLVRTEAFF
TRBJ2-1 | NA | TRBD2 | TRBV4-3 | TGCGCCAGCAGCCAAGTAATTCGTCGGGAGGGCCGCAATGAGCAGTTCTTC | CASSQVIRREGRNEQFF
TRBJ2-7 | NA | NA | TRBV7-2 | TGTGCCAGCAGCTTATTACTAGAGGCTTCCGAGCAGTACTTC | CASSLLLEASEQYF
TRBJ1-6 | few | TRBD1 | TRBV7-9 | TGTGCCAGCAGCTTCGTTACAGGGGATAATTCACCCCTCCACTTT | CASSFVTGDNSPLHF
TRBJ2-7 | NA | NA | TRBV18 | TGTGCCAGCTCACCACCGGAGAGCTCCTACGAGCAGTACTTC | CASSPPESSYEQYF
TRBJ1-1 | once | NA | TRBV6-5 | TGTGCCAGCAGTTACTCGGACATACACTACACTGAAGCTTTCTTT | CASSYSDIHYTEAFF
TRBJ2-3 | NA | NA | TRBV14 | TGTGCCAGCAGCCAGTGGAGTGCACAAGATACGCAGTATTTT | CASSQWSAQDTQYF
TRBJ2-3 | NA | NA | TRBV5-3 | TGTGCCAGAAGCTCAAGGGCAGGGCGCACAGATACGCAGTATTTT | CARSSRAGRTDTQYF
TRBJ2-1 | NA | TRBD1 | TRBV27 | TGTGCCAGCAGTTTCGACTACCGGGACGTTACCGGGACAGGACTCAGCAATGAGCAGTTCTTC | CASSFDYRDVTGTGLSNEQFF
TRBJ1-4 | NA | NA | TRBV2 | TGTGCCAGCAGTGAATTAGAGGGGGAAAAACTGTTTTTT | CASSELEGEKLFF